Following are 31 T cell receptor beta chains from one sample sequenced in a study of T cell changes during pregnancy in multiple sclerosis. Some clones are missing from TCRdb's copy, which holds only in-frame ones; the method was immunoSEQ multiplex PCR. The table has some 22,000 clones, over 75% seen once. The source material was CD8+ T cells from peripheral blood mononuclear cells, sampled before pregnancy. The receptors originated from a female donor with multiple sclerosis, enrolled in a pregnancy study.

A single count supports this clone. The chain couples TRBV7-9 to TRBJ1-1, with 9 positions matching TRBD1. The V segment lost 5 bases and the J segment 7 bases; nucleotides outside the gene matches: 5. The CDR3 loop spans 13 amino acids. CDR1 and CDR2 from the germline V gene are SEHNR and FQNEAQ (reference sequence). CDR3 in amino acids: CASSPRDRDEAFF. CDR3 nucleotide sequence: TGTGCCAGCAGCCCCCGGGACAGGGATGAAGCTTTCTTT.

V is TRBV19 and J is TRBJ2-2; D may be TRBD1 (6 bases). Germline V lookup: CDR1 LNHDA, CDR2 SQIVND (reference sequence). The CDR3 length is 15 residues. Trimming removed 2 bases at V and 8 bases at J, with 15 bases between. DNA of the CDR3: TGTGCCAGTAGTATAAACAGGGTGAATGGAGGGGAGCTGTTTTTT. It translates to CASSINRVNGGELFF. Looking up the rest from reference TRBV19 and TRBJ2-2 gives the full variable domain: DGGITQSPKYLFRKEGQNVTLSCEQNLNHDAMYWYRQDPGQGLRLIYYSQIVNDFQKGDIAEGYSVSREKKESFPLTVTSAQKNPTAFYLCASSINRVNGGELFFGEGSRLTVL.

The gene calls are TRBV19 and TRBJ1-1, with 10 bases lining up with TRBD1. Germline V gene data show CDR1 as LNHDA and CDR2 as SQIVND (reference sequence). The ends lost 9 bases at V and 0 bases at J; junction bases unmatched: 16. The CDR3 totals 18 residues. The CDR3 coding sequence is TGTGCCAGACGGGGGCCGGGACAGGGGTCCCTACTGAACACTGAAGCTTTCTTT. Its translation: CARRGPGQGSLLNTEAFF.

J is TRBJ2-7 and V is TRBV2, with D tentatively TRBD2 (5 bases). The CDR3 is 14 residues long. The V end was cut by 7 bases, the J end by 1 base, with 14 bases between. Germline CDR1 and CDR2: SNHLY and FYNNEI. The CDR3 loop reads CASTLKRVSYEQYF. The DNA for the CDR3 is TGTGCCAGCACCTTGAAGAGGGTATCCTACGAGCAGTACTTC.

The chain couples TRBV4-1 to TRBJ2-2; 11 positions agree with TRBD2. Germline CDR1 and CDR2: MGHRA and YSYEKL. CDR3 length: 19 amino acids. J was trimmed by 3 bases and V by 1 base; bases with no gene match: 10. For the CDR3, the DNA is TGCGCCAGCAGCCAAGTACTAGCGGGAGTAATTAGTGACACCGGGGAGCTGTTTTTT. Translating it yields CASSQVLAGVISDTGELFF.

The chain recombines TRBV7-2 with TRBJ2-7; 15 bases map to TRBD2. Trimming removed 2 bases from V and 11 bases from J; junction bases left unmatched: 7. Germline V gene data show CDR1 as SGHTA and CDR2 as FQGNSA. CDR3 length equals 15 residues. The CDR3 nucleotides are TGTGCCAGCAGCTTATTCGGGACTAGCGGGAGGTCAGAGTACTTC. Protein sequence: CASSLFGTSGRSEYF.

V gene TRBV4-1 combines with J gene TRBJ2-1; 12 nucleotides agree with TRBD2. This CDR3 is 16 amino acids long. Germline trimming cut 8 bases from V and 5 bases from J; bases unmatched to any gene: 10. Germline values: CDR1 MGHRA, CDR2 YSYEKL. The CDR3 is CASQGVTSGSHNEQFF. The DNA for the CDR3 is TGCGCCAGCCAGGGGGTGACTAGCGGGAGCCACAATGAGCAGTTCTTC.

The chain employs TRBV27 and TRBJ2-2; tentative D call: TRBD2 (6 bases). The V gene lost 5 bases and the J gene lost 7 bases, with 8 bases spanning the gap. Germline V gives CDR1 MNHEY, CDR2 SMNVEV (reference sequence). CDR3 length: 12 amino acids. In DNA, the CDR3 is TGTGCCAGCAGTACGGGACTCGGGGAGCTGTTTTTT. This encodes CASSTGLGELFF.

The chain has TRBV28 and TRBJ2-1, with 7 bases aligning to TRBD1. The germline V gene has CDR1 MDHEN and CDR2 SYDVKM. The CDR3 runs to 15 residues. V lost 8 bases, J lost 13 bases, and 20 bases stayed unmatched. The CDR3 nucleotides read TGTGCCAGCTCCTACCGGGGACAGCTTTTTTTGGGTCAGTTCTTC. This encodes CASSYRGQLFLGQFF.

The chain joins TRBV7-8 to TRBJ2-1; 7 bases are shared with TRBD2. The germline CDR1 and CDR2 sequences are SGHVS and FQNEAQ. The length of the CDR3 is 17 residues. V lost 0 bases and J lost 3; bases outside the gene matches: 8. This CDR3 reads CASSLAGLAVNYNEQFF. The CDR3 nucleotides read TGTGCCAGCAGCTTAGCCGGGCTAGCGGTCAACTACAATGAGCAGTTCTTC.

This clone is classed as medium-sized (0.01 to 0.1%). The CDR3 region is CASSDSQRGLTGELFF. CDR3 sequence (DNA): TGTGCCAGCAGTGACAGTCAGCGGGGACTAACCGGGGAGCTGTTTTTT. V gene TRBV6-4 combines with J gene TRBJ2-2; 7 nucleotides align to TRBD2. Trimming took 2 bases from V and 5 from J; bases not matched to a gene: 8. This CDR3 is built from 16 residues. Germline CDR1 MRHNA, CDR2 SNTAGT.

V is TRBV10-1 and J is TRBJ1-2; D unclear. This CDR3 region has 14 residues. Trimming pared 4 bases from V and 4 bases from J, leaving 13 bases between. CDR1 is WNHNN and CDR2 is SYGVQD in the germline V gene (reference sequence). For the CDR3, the DNA is TGCGCCAGCAGTGCGGTCAGGCACCCCTATGGCTACACCTTC. The encoded protein is CASSAVRHPYGYTF.

The rearrangement joins TRBV7-9 to TRBJ2-5; D may be TRBD1 (7 bases). The V gene's germline CDR1 is SEHNR and CDR2 FQNEAQ (reference sequence). This CDR3 has 19 amino acids. The ends were cut back, 4 bases at V and 2 bases at J, with 26 bases in the middle. The CDR3 is CASSSALEGAASLQETQYF. Written as DNA, the CDR3 is TGTGCCAGCAGCTCCGCATTGGAGGGGGCGGCTAGTCTTCAAGAGACCCAGTACTTC.

The chain has TRBV5-6 and TRBJ1-1; D is uncertain. Germline V gene sequence: CDR1 SGHDT, CDR2 YYEEEE. Trimming shortened V by 1 base and J by 4 bases, and 11 bases separated the two germline ends. CDR3 length: 14 residues. The CDR3 DNA follows: TGTGCCAGCAGCTTGTTAATACGGGGCACTGAAGCTTTCTTT. Its translation: CASSLLIRGTEAFF.

This rearrangement joins TRBV4-1 to TRBJ2-7; TRBD2 matches 14 bases. Germline trimming cut 3 bases from V and 5 bases from J; bases unmatched to any gene: 6. Looked up from germline, CDR1 is MGHRA and CDR2 is YSYEKL. There are 16 residues in the CDR3. CDR3 nucleotide sequence: TGCGCCAGCAGCCATGGGACTAGCGGGAGTTCCCACGAGCAGTACTTC. It is translated as CASSHGTSGSSHEQYF.

This chain connects TRBV5-6 to TRBJ1-2; D call uncertain. The CDR3 is made up of 15 amino acids. Germline V CDR1 and CDR2: SGHDT, YYEEEE. The ends were cut back, 5 bases at V and 0 bases at J, with 14 bases in the middle. The CDR3 sequence is CASSSIQSPNYGYTF. CDR3 bases: TGTGCCAGCAGTTCCATCCAGTCTCCTAACTATGGCTACACCTTC. The full variable domain, in which reference TRBV5-6 and TRBJ1-2 provide the parts outside the CDR3, is DAGVTQSPTHLIKTRGQQVTLRCSPKSGHDTVSWYQQALGQGPQFIFQYYEEEERQRGNFPDRFSGHQFPNYSSELNVNALLLGDSALYLCASSSIQSPNYGYTFGSGTRLTVV.

The V gene is TRBV30, the J gene TRBJ2-7; 9 nucleotides match TRBD2. Germline CDR1 reads GTSNPN; CDR2 reads SVGIG (reference sequence). The V segment lost 0 bases and the J segment 5 bases; nucleotides outside the gene matches: 11. CDR3 length equals 16 residues. CDR3 loop: CAWSVYRLAGTHEQYF. The CDR3 nucleotides are TGTGCCTGGAGTGTTTACCGGCTAGCGGGAACTCACGAGCAGTACTTC.

The J gene is TRBJ2-6, the V gene TRBV6-5; maybe TRBD1 (5 bases). V was clipped by 4 bases and J by 2 bases, with 9 bases between them. This CDR3 is 15 amino acids long. Germline V CDR1 and CDR2: MNHEY, SVGAGI. CDR3 sequence: CASSLTAAGANVLTF. CDR3 DNA: TGTGCCAGCAGTTTGACAGCTGCTGGGGCCAACGTCCTGACTTTC.

The V gene is TRBV28, the J gene TRBJ2-7; TRBD1 matches 7 bases. This CDR3 comprises 14 residues. Germline CDR1 reads MDHEN; CDR2 reads SYDVKM. J was trimmed by 5 bases and V by 6 bases; bases with no gene match: 10. The CDR3 nucleotides are TGTGCCAGCAGCTTTCCGGGACAGCTTAACGAGCAGTACTTC. This translates into CASSFPGQLNEQYF.

The chain joins TRBV5-6 to TRBJ2-1; a possible D gene is TRBD1 (7 bases). Germline V gene lookup returns CDR1 SGHDT and CDR2 YYEEEE. V was shortened by 0 bases and J by 5 bases, with 18 bases between the two germline ends. This CDR3 contains 17 residues. This CDR3 is CASSLGMAEGAHNEQFF. DNA of the CDR3: TGTGCCAGCAGCTTGGGGATGGCGGAGGGGGCTCACAATGAGCAGTTCTTC.

The chain joins TRBV5-1 to TRBJ1-1, with a tentative D call TRBD1 (5 bases). V lost 2 bases to trimming and J lost 0 bases, with 11 bases between them. The CDR3 covers 15 residues. CDR1 and CDR2 (germline): SGHRS, YFSETQ. Written as DNA, the CDR3 is TGCGCCAGCAGCTTTTGGACACACTTGAACACTGAAGCTTTCTTT. Translation: CASSFWTHLNTEAFF.

The V gene is TRBV29-1, the J gene TRBJ2-7; D call uncertain. V was clipped by 4 bases and J by 6 bases, with 13 bases between them. The germline gives CDR1 SQVTM, CDR2 ANQGSEA. CDR3 length equals 12 residues. CDR3 amino acids: CSVGKAPGEQYF. CDR3 nucleotide sequence: TGCAGCGTTGGCAAGGCCCCGGGCGAGCAGTACTTC.

In its sample, this clone was seen once. The chain uses TRBV4-1 and TRBJ1-4, with TRBD1 matching 7 bases. After removal of 1 base from V and 0 bases from J, the junction contained 5 bases not matched to a gene. CDR3 length: 17 amino acids. CDR1 MGHRA and CDR2 YSYEKL come from the germline V gene. CDR3 amino acids: CASSQGDSSATNEKLFF. As DNA, the CDR3 is TGCGCCAGCAGCCAAGGGGACAGCTCCGCAACTAATGAAAAACTGTTTTTT.

The CDR3 DNA follows: TGTGCCAGCAGTGAGGTGGCTAGCGGAGTCTACGAGCAGTACTTC. Its protein product is CASSEVASGVYEQYF. The chain carries TRBV6-4 and TRBJ2-7, with 7 bases lining up with TRBD2. The junction had 8 bases not matched to a gene; V was cut back by 3 bases and J by 3 bases. The CDR3 sequence is 15 residues long. Germline V lookup: CDR1 MRHNA, CDR2 SNTAGT.

The chain combines TRBV19 with TRBJ1-4; 8 bases agree with TRBD1. CDR1 and CDR2 (germline): LNHDA, SQIVND (reference sequence). J gave up 0 bases and V 6 bases, and 6 bases lay outside the gene matches. CDR3 length equals 16 residues. For the CDR3, the DNA is TGTGCCAGTAGGAGGCTACAGGGGGCAACTAATGAAAAACTGTTTTTT. It yields the protein CASRRLQGATNEKLFF. The whole variable domain, remainder taken from reference TRBV19 and TRBJ1-4, is DGGITQSPKYLFRKEGQNVTLSCEQNLNHDAMYWYRQDPGQGLRLIYYSQIVNDFQKGDIAEGYSVSREKKESFPLTVTSAQKNPTAFYLCASRRLQGATNEKLFFGSGTQLSVL.

This clone has just one count. The V gene is TRBV19, the J gene TRBJ1-2; D is unresolved. V dropped 5 bases and J dropped 4 bases, with 11 bases sitting between them. In germline, CDR1 is LNHDA, CDR2 SQIVND (reference sequence). The length of the CDR3 is 13 residues. This CDR3 reads CASSSTASYGYTF. The DNA for the CDR3 is TGTGCCAGTAGTTCGACTGCCTCCTATGGCTACACCTTC.

The count of this clone is one. The rearrangement links TRBV9 to TRBJ2-3, with TRBD2 matching over 13 bases. Germline trimming cut 4 bases from V and 5 bases from J; bases unmatched to any gene: 7. The CDR3 has 16 residues. Per germline, CDR1 SGDLS and CDR2 YYNGEE. The CDR3 nucleotides read TGTGCCAGCAGCATTTGGGGACTAGCGGGATTAGATACGCAGTATTTT. Translating gives CASSIWGLAGLDTQYF.

The chain joins TRBV7-9 to TRBJ2-5; D remains unclear. This CDR3 contains 14 residues. From germline, CDR1 is SEHNR and CDR2 FQNEAQ (reference sequence). V lost 2 bases to trimming and J lost 5 bases, with 12 bases between them. CDR3 protein: CASSLSQLNETQYF. The CDR3 bases are TGTGCCAGCAGCTTAAGTCAACTTAATGAGACCCAGTACTTC.

J is TRBJ2-4 and V is TRBV5-1; D may be TRBD2 (6 bases). V dropped 4 bases and J dropped 4 bases, with 18 bases sitting between them. Germline CDR1 and CDR2: SGHRS and YFSETQ. This CDR3 comprises 16 residues. As DNA, the CDR3 is TGCGCCAGCAGCCCAACGGGCGGGGATCCTAAAAACATTCAGTACTTC. This gives the protein CASSPTGGDPKNIQYF.

The chain combines TRBV4-1 with TRBJ2-1; D is uncertain. V was pared by 4 bases and J by 0 bases, with 10 bases between. There are 15 residues in the CDR3. Germline lookup yields CDR1 MGHRA and CDR2 YSYEKL. CDR3 nucleotides: TGCGCCAGCAGCCCCACAGATAGCTCCTACAATGAGCAGTTCTTC. This encodes CASSPTDSSYNEQFF.

This clone was counted a single time. CDR3 amino acids: CSVAGEGNQPQHF. The CDR3 DNA follows: TGCAGCGTTGCTGGGGAGGGCAATCAGCCCCAGCATTTT. J is TRBJ1-5 and V is TRBV29-1, with no clear D. Trimming cost V 4 bases and J 2 bases, with 9 bases left between them. The germline CDR1 and CDR2 sequences are SQVTM and ANQGSEA. The CDR3 spans 13 residues.